A single sample gave rise to the 25 T cell receptor beta chains below, sequenced in a study of glioma-infiltrating T cells after dendritic cell vaccination. Sequencing was performed with immunoSEQ multiplex PCR; in TCRdb, only in-frame clones are kept and a portion is missing. Among 90,000 to 95,000 clones listed, approximately 78% were seen once. Time point noted: after dendritic cell vaccination, including at tumor progression/relapse. Here the sequenced sample was blood, taken after dendritic cell vaccination. These receptors were collected from a human donor with glioblastoma.

The chain links TRBV5-6 to TRBJ2-4; 12 bases line up with TRBD1. V gave up 1 base and J gave up 6 bases; unmatched junction bases: 2. CDR1 and CDR2 from the germline V gene are SGHDT and YYEEEE. The CDR3 runs to 15 residues. CDR3 residues: CASSLSGQGANIQYF. DNA for the CDR3: TGTGCCAGCAGCTTGTCGGGACAGGGGGCAAACATTCAGTACTTC. Full variable domain (rest looked up from reference TRBV5-6 and TRBJ2-4): DAGVTQSPTHLIKTRGQQVTLRCSPKSGHDTVSWYQQALGQGPQFIFQYYEEEERQRGNFPDRFSGHQFPNYSSELNVNALLLGDSALYLCASSLSGQGANIQYFGAGTRLSVL.

In its sample, this clone was seen many times. This chain links TRBV4-2 with TRBJ1-4; D remains ambiguous. The CDR3 loop spans 15 amino acids. Germline assignment: CDR1 LGHNA and CDR2 YNFKEQ. V shed 0 bases and J shed 1 base, with 6 bases lying between them. CDR3 protein: CASSQDRVTNEKLFF. The DNA for the CDR3 is TGTGCCAGCAGCCAAGACCGAGTAACTAATGAAAAACTGTTTTTT.

The chain combines TRBV18 with TRBJ1-1, with D perhaps matching TRBD1 (6 bases). The CDR3 runs to 14 residues. Germline V lookup: CDR1 KGHSH, CDR2 LQKENI. The V end lost 5 bases, the J end lost 4 bases, and 14 bases lay between the germline ends. The CDR3 nucleotides read TGTGCCAGCTCAGGGGTTGGGGGGGCCACTGAAGCTTTCTTT. The encoded protein is CASSGVGGATEAFF.

This clone was detected only a few times. The rearrangement joins TRBV11-2 to TRBJ2-7; 8 nucleotides agree with TRBD1. J gave up 5 bases and V 5 bases, and 8 bases lay outside the gene matches. CDR3 length: 14 residues. CDR1 and CDR2 from the germline V gene are SGHAT and FQNNGV. CDR3 loop: CASSKRQGMNEQYF. CDR3 in DNA: TGTGCCAGCAGCAAACGACAGGGGATGAACGAGCAGTACTTC. The full variable domain, rest sourced from reference TRBV11-2 and TRBJ2-7, is EAGVAQSPRYKIIEKRQSVAFWCNPISGHATLYWYQQILGQGPKLLIQFQNNGVVDDSQLPKDRFSAERLKGVDSTLKIQPAKLEDSAVYLCASSKRQGMNEQYFGPGTRLTVT.

Here the CDR3 DNA reads TGTGCCAGCCAGGGTCGGGGGGGGCTAAATGAGCAGTTCTTC. Translated: CASQGRGGLNEQFF. The V and J genes are TRBV19 and TRBJ2-1; 8 nucleotides align to TRBD2. Germline CDR1 reads LNHDA; CDR2 reads SQIVND (reference sequence). V was pared by 9 bases and J by 7 bases, with 11 bases of the junction left unmatched. This CDR3 region has 14 residues.

This sequence joins TRBV5-4 and TRBJ2-3, with 8 positions matching TRBD2. Germline V gene data show CDR1 as SGHNT and CDR2 as YYREEE (reference sequence). The CDR3 sequence is 16 residues long. V trimming: 0 bases; J trimming: 3 bases; junction bases outside the gene matches: 6. The CDR3 nucleotides are TGTGCCAGCAGCTTGGCCCGGGGGGGTCGGACAGATACGCAGTATTTT. Translating it yields CASSLARGGRTDTQYF.

The chain is built from TRBV5-1 and TRBJ1-4, with no clear D. Per germline, CDR1 SGHRS and CDR2 YFSETQ. Trimming took 4 bases from V and 0 from J, leaving 16 bases between them. The CDR3 is 17 residues long. CDR3 nucleotide sequence: TGCGCCAGCAGCCCGGCCGGGTCCGGTGCAACTAATGAAAAACTGTTTTTT. Amino acids: CASSPAGSGATNEKLFF.

The chain links TRBV5-4 to TRBJ1-4, with TRBD1 as a possible D gene (6 bases). The CDR3 extends over 14 amino acids. The V gene lost 0 bases and the J gene lost 4 bases, with 7 bases spanning the gap. Per the germline V gene, CDR1 is SGHNT and CDR2 is YYREEE (reference sequence). CDR3 protein: CASSLGTVNEKLFF. CDR3 nucleotide sequence: TGTGCCAGCAGCTTGGGGACAGTTAATGAAAAACTGTTTTTT.

V and J are TRBV6-5 and TRBJ1-2; D is possibly TRBD1 (5 bases). This CDR3 is built from 15 residues. Trimming pared 5 bases from V and 2 bases from J, leaving 15 bases between. Per germline, CDR1 MNHEY and CDR2 SVGAGI. The CDR3, as DNA: TGTGCCAGCAGTGCCTTAGCCAGGGCAAACTATGGCTACACCTTC. Encoded protein: CASSALARANYGYTF.

V and J are TRBV6-6 and TRBJ2-3, with D tentatively TRBD2 (5 bases). This CDR3 spans 15 amino acids. Trimming stripped 0 bases from V and 9 bases from J, with 16 bases between. From germline, CDR1 is MNHNY and CDR2 SVGAGI (reference sequence). CDR3 loop: CASSYSTAAEITQYF. DNA for the CDR3: TGTGCCAGCAGTTACTCGACGGCAGCGGAGATAACGCAGTATTTT.

This clone was seen only once. This chain uses TRBV14 with TRBJ2-5; D is ambiguous. The V and J ends lost 1 base and 0 bases respectively, with 6 bases between them. CDR1 SGHDN and CDR2 FVKESK come from the germline V gene. CDR3 length: 14 residues. The CDR3 sequence: CASSQVGYQETQYF. The CDR3 region has the DNA TGTGCCAGCAGCCAAGTCGGGTACCAAGAGACCCAGTACTTC.

The V call is TRBV2, the J call TRBJ2-2; D might be TRBD1 (5 bases). Germline CDR1 SNHLY, CDR2 FYNNEI. There are 14 residues in the CDR3. Trimming left V 7 bases short and J 1 base short, with 10 bases between. The CDR3 DNA follows: TGTGCCAGCACGGGCAGGGAGAACACCGGGGAGCTGTTTTTT. Translation gives CASTGRENTGELFF.

The V gene is TRBV19, the J gene TRBJ1-1; no clear D gene. Trimming removed 4 bases from V and 0 bases from J, with 15 bases in between. Germline values: CDR1 LNHDA, CDR2 SQIVND (reference sequence). This CDR3 region has 16 residues. Here the CDR3 reads CASSRLELNVNTEAFF. The CDR3, as DNA: TGTGCCAGTAGTAGGCTAGAGCTGAATGTGAACACTGAAGCTTTCTTT.

The chain has TRBV7-2 and TRBJ1-2; possibly TRBD1 for D (5 bases). Trimming stripped 5 bases from V and 7 bases from J, with 20 bases between. The CDR3 runs to 15 residues. Germline V lookup: CDR1 SGHTA, CDR2 FQGNSA. The CDR3 sequence: CASSPFREVVGGYTF. CDR3 bases: TGTGCCAGCAGCCCTTTCAGGGAAGTAGTGGGTGGCTACACCTTC. Full variable domain (outside the CDR3, taken from reference TRBV7-2 and TRBJ1-2): GAGVSQSPSNKVTEKGKDVELRCDPISGHTALYWYRQSLGQGLEFLIYFQGNSAPDKSGLPSDRFSAERTGGSVSTLTIQRTQQEDSAVYLCASSPFREVVGGYTFGSGTRLTVV.

The chain employs TRBV5-1 and TRBJ2-2; 16 bases agree with TRBD2. Germline V gene sequence: CDR1 SGHRS, CDR2 YFSETQ. The CDR3 consists of 18 residues. Germline trimming cut 2 bases from V and 4 bases from J; bases unmatched to any gene: 5. DNA for the CDR3: TGCGCCAGCAGCTTAGGGACTAGCGGGAGGGCCAGCACCGGGGAGCTGTTTTTT. Residues: CASSLGTSGRASTGELFF.

The rearrangement joins TRBV7-3 to TRBJ2-1; the D is unclear. Germline V gene data show CDR1 as SGHTA and CDR2 as FQGTGA. The V gene lost 5 bases and the J gene lost 4 bases, with 15 bases spanning the gap. This CDR3 comprises 15 residues. CDR3 DNA: TGTGCCAGCAGCCTCGCAATGGCGGCTTACAATGAGCAGTTCTTC. Its translation: CASSLAMAAYNEQFF. The full variable domain, rest sourced from reference TRBV7-3 and TRBJ2-1, is GAGVSQTPSNKVTEKGKYVELRCDPISGHTALYWYRQSLGQGPEFLIYFQGTGAADDSGLPNDRFFAVRPEGSVSTLKIQRTERGDSAVYLCASSLAMAAYNEQFFGPGTRLTVL.

The rearrangement joins TRBV9 to TRBJ2-5; TRBD1 matches at 9 bases. V dropped 4 bases and J dropped 4; count of bases not matched to a gene: 8. This CDR3 comprises 15 residues. Germline CDR1 and CDR2: SGDLS and YYNGEE. The CDR3: CASSSRQGVRETQYF. As DNA, the CDR3 is TGTGCCAGCAGCTCCCGACAGGGGGTAAGAGAGACCCAGTACTTC. The complete variable domain, with remaining parts taken from reference TRBV9 and TRBJ2-5, reads DSGVTQTPKHLITATGQRVTLRCSPRSGDLSVYWYQQSLDQGLQFLIQYYNGEERAKGNILERFSAQQFPDLHSELNLSSLELGDSALYFCASSSRQGVRETQYFGPGTRLLVL.

The J gene is TRBJ2-3, the V gene TRBV2; TRBD1 might be the D (5 bases). Germline V lookup: CDR1 SNHLY, CDR2 FYNNEI. There are 16 residues in the CDR3. Trimming cost V 0 bases and J 0 bases, with 10 bases left between them. The CDR3 loop reads CASSEAWTTSTDTQYF. CDR3 DNA: TGTGCCAGCAGTGAAGCGTGGACAACTAGCACAGATACGCAGTATTTT.

This clone has just one count. The V and J genes are TRBV7-2 and TRBJ1-6; 9 nucleotides match TRBD1. The CDR3 extends over 17 amino acids. Germline CDR1 SGHTA, CDR2 FQGNSA. Losses at the gene ends were 7 bases for V and 10 bases for J; bases not matched to a gene: 17. CDR3 sequence (DNA): TGTGCCAGCATCCTAAGGACAGGGGCCATTTTGCCCTCACCCCTCCACTTT. Protein sequence: CASILRTGAILPSPLHF.

The chain carries TRBV5-1 and TRBJ2-7, with 11 bases fitting TRBD2. Per germline, CDR1 SGHRS and CDR2 YFSETQ. The junction had 15 bases not matched to a gene; V was cut back by 9 bases and J by 4 bases. The CDR3 spans 16 residues. CDR3 sequence: CATKTSGIEYAYEQYV. The DNA of the CDR3 is TGCGCCACAAAGACTAGCGGGATAGAGTACGCGTACGAGCAGTACGTC.

The J gene is TRBJ2-3, the V gene TRBV7-9, with 9 positions matching TRBD2. V lost 5 bases to trimming and J lost 0 bases; unmatched junction nucleotides: 9. Germline V gives CDR1 SEHNR, CDR2 FQNEAQ (reference sequence). The CDR3 has 17 residues. The CDR3 is CASSRGASGESTDTQYF. The CDR3 coding sequence is TGTGCCAGCAGCCGTGGGGCTAGCGGGGAGAGCACAGATACGCAGTATTTT.

This chain connects TRBV6-1 to TRBJ2-7; D ambiguous. Trimming shortened V by 3 bases and J by 3 bases, and 3 bases separated the two germline ends. The CDR3 has 11 residues. Germline lookup yields CDR1 MNHNS and CDR2 SASEGT. CDR3 nucleotide sequence: TGTGCCAGCAGTGAGAACTACGAGCAGTACGTC. It is translated as CASSENYEQYV.

The chain recombines TRBV6-5 with TRBJ2-1, with 10 bases lining up with TRBD2. Trimming cost V 10 bases and J 8 bases; bases outside gene matches: 11. The CDR3 runs 14 residues. CDR1 and CDR2 from the germline V gene are MNHEY and SVGAGI. In DNA form, the CDR3 reads TGTGCCACCTACCGAGCGGGAGGGCCAGATGAGCAGTTCTTC. Translation: CATYRAGGPDEQFF.

This clone was observed a handful of times. The V call is TRBV19, the J call TRBJ1-6; D perhaps matches TRBD1 (6 bases). The V end lost 7 bases, the J end lost 3 bases, and 16 bases lay between the germline ends. The CDR3 consists of 16 residues. Germline loops: CDR1 LNHDA, CDR2 SQIVND (reference sequence). The CDR3 DNA reads as TGTGCCAGTACCCCAGGACAGCTCAACTATAATTCACCCCTCCACTTT. Its translation is CASTPGQLNYNSPLHF.

The chain combines TRBV10-2 with TRBJ2-2; 14 nucleotides align to TRBD2. The CDR3 contains 15 residues. Germline V CDR1 and CDR2: WSHSY, SAAADI. V lost 4 bases and J lost 8; bases outside the gene matches: 3. The CDR3 protein is CASSGLAGGPGELFF. CDR3 in DNA: TGCGCCAGCAGTGGACTAGCGGGAGGGCCGGGGGAGCTGTTTTTT.